This T cell receptor (beta chain) comes out of a study of blood T cells in healthy people across ages. Comment on this clonotype: The target antigen is unknown.

The CDR3 length is 12 residues. V lost 5 bases and J lost 1, with 8 bases in between. From germline, CDR1 is DFQATT and CDR2 SNEGSKA (reference sequence). Each donor was a healthy Caucasian individual from Russia, aged roughly 6 to 95. Study-wide results and caveats: Shifts in expanded clonotypes may have been confounded by donor CMV status, which was unknown.

A second PCR, run for about 6 to 11 cycles, used a sample-barcoded 5' primer plus a J-beta primer mix. From the 5' RACE reads, TCRdb called clonotypes with MiXCR, one entry per CDR3 protein. The sample lists nearly 800,000 distinct CDR3 sequences, roughly 25% occurring once. This sample was shared with a second study, whose subject was T cells of mothers and their children. That work contributes: Researchers report slightly higher, though non-significant, overlap in related mother-child pairs than in unrelated pairs.

The origin of this receptor is a boy aged 5-17 years in good health. The chain joins TRBV20-1 to TRBJ1-1, with unresolved D. Sequencing was performed on blood. The CDR3 loop is CSAYRQNTEAFF. The DNA of the CDR3 is TGCAGTGCTTACCGACAGAACACTGAAGCTTTCTTT.